This TCR beta chain was sequenced in a study of identical twins. Study-wide findings and caveats: Zero-insertion analyses could be partly confounded by invariant MAIT and iNKT cells.

In the case of this clonotype: Its specificity is not known.

Everyone who gave samples was a healthy Caucasian. Each CDR3 protein is one row after TCRdb ran MiXCR on the 5' RACE reads. Here the sample spans roughly 190,000 distinct CDR3 sequences, approximately 15% being singletons. This sample was shared with a second study, whose subject was T cells expressing NK-cell markers. That source adds: The eight sequenced donors comprised seven who were HCMV-seropositive and one who was seronegative.

The sequence was collected from a woman younger than 35 in good health. Input material: CD8+ T cells sorted from blood.

CDR3 in amino acids: CASSGEGANSYNEQFF. For the CDR3, the DNA is TGTGCCAGCAGCGGCGAGGGGGCTAACTCCTACAATGAGCAGTTCTTC. The rearrangement joins TRBV11-2 to TRBJ2-1; the match to TRBD1 covers 7 bases. The CDR3 sequence is 16 residues long. Per the germline V gene, CDR1 is SGHAT and CDR2 is FQNNGV. Trimming took 5 bases from V and 0 from J; bases not matched to a gene: 7.